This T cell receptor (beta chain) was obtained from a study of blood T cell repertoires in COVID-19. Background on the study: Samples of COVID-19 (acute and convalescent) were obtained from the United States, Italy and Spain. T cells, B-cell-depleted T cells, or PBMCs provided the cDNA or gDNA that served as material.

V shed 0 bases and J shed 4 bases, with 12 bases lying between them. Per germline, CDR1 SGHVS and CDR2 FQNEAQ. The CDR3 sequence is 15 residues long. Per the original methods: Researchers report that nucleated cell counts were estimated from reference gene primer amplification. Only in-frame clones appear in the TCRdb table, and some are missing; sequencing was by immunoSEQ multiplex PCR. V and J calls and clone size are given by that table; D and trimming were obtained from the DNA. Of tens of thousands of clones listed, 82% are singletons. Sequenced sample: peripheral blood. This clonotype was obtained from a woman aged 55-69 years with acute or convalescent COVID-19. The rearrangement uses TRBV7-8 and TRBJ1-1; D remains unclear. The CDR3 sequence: CASSLAEVPATEAFF. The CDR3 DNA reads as TGTGCCAGCAGCTTAGCAGAGGTCCCGGCCACTGAAGCTTTCTTT.